This entry is about one T cell receptor (beta chain). Its specificity is not known. Combined were second doses at about 4 or about 12 weeks. This specimen belongs to a study of T cell responses to AZD1222 COVID-19 vaccine. Germline CDR1 MNHEY, CDR2 SVGAGI. Unmatched junction bases numbered 7, after V lost 6 bases and J lost 2 bases. The length of the CDR3 is 14 residues. Study findings and constraints: In the spike-specific TCR repertoire, nearly half reportedly target unmutated variant regions. Donors were chiefly white British, with a greater number of females, and clonal diversity was perhaps underestimated. Spike-specific TCR breadth and depth went up after people got two AZD1222 doses.

Libraries were prepared by immunoSEQ multiplex PCR; TCRdb keeps only in-frame clonotypes and omits some of them. The sample holds about 140,000 clones, approximately 90% seen once. The sequences come from peripheral blood, collected 28 days after the second AZD1222 dose. This clonotype originated in an adult who received the AZD1222 COVID-19 vaccine. V and J are TRBV6-5 and TRBJ2-7; 7 nucleotides match TRBD1. DNA of the CDR3: TGTGCCAGCAGACGATCGACAGGGCCCTACGAGCAGTACTTC. Residues: CASRRSTGPYEQYF.